The next 25 T cell receptor beta chains were all read from a single sample in a study of post-analysis software for immune sequencing data. Each TCR beta cDNA library carried unique molecular identifiers. TCRdb re-called the PCR reads through MiXCR, storing one row per CDR3 protein. The sample lists roughly 620,000 distinct CDR3 sequences, 40% to 50% occurring once. No antigen is known for these receptors. Study-wide results and limits: Patients showed TRBV5-6, TRBV5-1 and TRBV20-1 among a handful of TRBV segments more frequent than in controls.

Sequenced: blood. The origin of the receptors is a girl aged 10 to 17 with multiple sclerosis.

The chain carries TRBV28 and TRBJ2-1, with 9 bases that match TRBD2. With V trimmed by 10 bases and J by 3 bases, 10 bases remained unmatched. In germline, CDR1 is MDHEN, CDR2 SYDVKM. There are 15 residues in the CDR3. CDR3 sequence: CATTSRGRDYNEQFF. CDR3 in DNA: TGTGCCACCACTTCACGCGGGAGGGACTACAATGAGCAGTTCTTC.

This clonotype was counted only a few times. The J gene is TRBJ2-7, the V gene TRBV29-1; D perhaps matches TRBD1 (7 bases). Looked up from germline, CDR1 is SQVTM and CDR2 is ANQGSEA. The CDR3 is 14 residues long. Trimming took off 7 bases at V and 0 bases at J, with 16 bases between the two ends. CDR3 residues: CSGRDSPSSYEQYF. Here the CDR3 DNA reads TGCAGCGGGAGGGACAGTCCGAGCTCCTACGAGCAGTACTTC.

The chain couples TRBV14 to TRBJ2-3; no firm D call. The V end was cut by 4 bases, the J end by 0 bases, with 14 bases between. CDR3 length: 16 residues. Germline-derived CDR1 and CDR2 are SGHDN and FVKESK. CDR3 bases: TGTGCCAGCAGCCCCCCGGGCCGGTTTAGCACAGATACGCAGTATTTT. Its protein is CASSPPGRFSTDTQYF.

This clonotype was detected many times. The chain uses TRBV4-2 and TRBJ2-7; 10 nucleotides line up with TRBD2. This CDR3 has 15 residues. The germline CDR1 and CDR2 sequences are LGHNA and YNFKEQ. J lost 3 bases, V lost 0 bases, and 2 bases had no gene match. CDR3 region: CASSQDLAGGYEQYF. CDR3 nucleotide sequence: TGTGCCAGCAGCCAAGATTTAGCGGGGGGCTACGAGCAGTACTTC.

V is TRBV9 and J is TRBJ1-1; TRBD1 is a possible D gene (5 bases). This CDR3 region has 15 residues. V lost 3 bases and J 2 bases, leaving 14 bases between the germline ends. The germline CDR1 and CDR2 sequences are SGDLS and YYNGEE. Written as DNA, the CDR3 is TGTGCCAGCAGCGAGGAGGGGTCCCTCAACACTGAAGCTTTCTTT. This gives the protein CASSEEGSLNTEAFF.

The chain carries TRBV2 and TRBJ2-1; 14 bases fit TRBD2. The CDR3 is 14 amino acids. V trimming: 7 bases; J trimming: 6 bases; junction bases outside the gene matches: 2. Germline V gene data show CDR1 as SNHLY and CDR2 as FYNNEI. The CDR3 is CASKTSGGANEQFF. CDR3 in DNA: TGTGCCAGCAAGACTAGCGGGGGGGCCAATGAGCAGTTCTTC. Full variable domain (missing parts from reference TRBV2 and TRBJ2-1): EPEVTQTPSHQVTQMGQEVILRCVPISNHLYFYWYRQILGQKVEFLVSFYNNEISEKSEIFDDQFSVERPDGSNFTLKIRSTKLEDSAMYFCASKTSGGANEQFFGPGTRLTVL.

The sample holds a few counts of this clonotype. The V gene is TRBV7-2, the J gene TRBJ2-5; D unclear. The CDR3 has 13 residues. The germline V gene encodes CDR1 SGHTA and CDR2 FQGNSA. V was pared by 3 bases and J by 1 base, with 6 bases between. CDR3 amino acids: CASSFPSQETQYF. CDR3 coding DNA: TGTGCCAGCAGCTTCCCGAGCCAAGAGACCCAGTACTTC.

V and J are TRBV3-1 and TRBJ2-5; 10 bases map to TRBD1. This CDR3 has 21 residues. Germline lookup yields CDR1 LGHDT and CDR2 YNNKEL (reference sequence). The J segment lost 1 base and the V segment lost 0 bases, leaving 17 bases of the junction unmatched. The CDR3 coding sequence is TGTGCCAGCAGCCAAGAGGGTTGGGGGCGGCGGGACAGGGGACTCCAAGAGACCCAGTACTTC. Protein product: CASSQEGWGRRDRGLQETQYF.

This chain links TRBV9 with TRBJ1-1; D is undetermined. V was clipped by 0 bases and J by 0 bases, with 9 bases between them. This CDR3 has 15 residues. In germline, CDR1 is SGDLS, CDR2 YYNGEE. The CDR3 nucleotides are TGTGCCAGCAGCGTAGTTCTGGGGTTGAACACTGAAGCTTTCTTT. Its translation: CASSVVLGLNTEAFF.

To note about this clonotype: A much larger clone is a single base away; this may be a read error. The rearrangement uses TRBV5-1 and TRBJ2-1; the match to TRBD2 covers 7 bases. The CDR3 sequence is 16 residues long. V lost 4 bases to trimming and J lost 7 bases; unmatched junction nucleotides: 14. Germline CDR1 is SGHRS and CDR2 is YFSETQ. The CDR3 loop is CASSAIVNGRQNEQFF. CDR3 coding DNA: TGCGCCAGCAGCGCGATAGTTAACGGGAGGCAAAATGAGCAGTTCTTC. Using reference TRBV5-1 and TRBJ2-1 for the parts outside the CDR3, the full variable domain is KAGVTQTPRYLIKTRGQQVTLSCSPISGHRSVSWYQQTPGQGLQFLFEYFSETQRNKGNFPGRFSGRQFSNSRSEMNVSTLELGDSALYLCASSAIVNGRQNEQFFGPGTRLTVL.

The V call is TRBV20-1, the J call TRBJ2-1; no clear D. Trimming left V 1 base short and J 5 bases short, with 9 bases between. The CDR3 is 13 residues long. Per germline, CDR1 DFQATT and CDR2 SNEGSKA (reference sequence). The CDR3 is CSARVGGNNEQFF. Here the CDR3 DNA reads TGCAGTGCTAGAGTTGGTGGAAACAATGAGCAGTTCTTC.

V and J are TRBV28 and TRBJ1-2, with D maybe TRBD1 (5 bases). CDR3 length equals 15 residues. Germline CDR1 and CDR2: MDHEN and SYDVKM. Trimming took 5 bases from V and 4 from J, leaving 17 bases between them. CDR3: CASSLAIRGLYGYTF. The CDR3 DNA reads TGTGCCAGCAGTCTGGCGATTAGGGGCCTCTATGGCTACACCTTC.

On this clonotype itself: The germline gene is not matched at one end of the junction; a read error may be the cause. This chain links TRBV4-1 with TRBJ2-6; D possibly uses TRBD1 or TRBD2 (5 bases each). Germline CDR1 and CDR2: MGHRA and YSYEKL. The CDR3 covers 15 residues. The CDR3 coding sequence is TGCGCCAGCAGCCAAGACCCCTCTGGGACCAACGCCCTGACTTTC. Its protein product is CASSQDPSGTNALTF.

The table lists this clonotype with a few counts. The chain has TRBV29-1 and TRBJ2-3; 11 bases fit TRBD1. Per germline, CDR1 SQVTM and CDR2 ANQGSEA. With 3 bases clipped from V and 6 bases from J, the junction kept 8 bases outside the gene matches. This CDR3 is built from 15 residues. The DNA of the CDR3 is TGCAGCGTTGATATCCGGGACAGGGGGTACGATACGCAGTATTTT. Translated, it gives CSVDIRDRGYDTQYF.

The chain carries TRBV24-1 and TRBJ2-3, with 9 bases fitting TRBD2. The V gene end was trimmed by 6 bases and the J gene end by 0 bases; junction bases not matched to a gene: 6. The CDR3 has 16 amino acids. Germline V gives CDR1 KGHDR, CDR2 SFDVKD. The CDR3 sequence is CATSSKGLASTDTQYF. DNA for the CDR3: TGTGCCACCAGTTCCAAGGGACTAGCAAGCACAGATACGCAGTATTTT.

This rearrangement joins TRBV6-6 to TRBJ2-7; 8 nucleotides line up with TRBD2. This CDR3 region has 14 residues. The ends lost 7 bases at V and 2 bases at J; junction bases unmatched: 7. Germline CDR1 reads MNHNY; CDR2 reads SVGAGI (reference sequence). The CDR3 coding sequence is TGTGCCAGCACCTCAGCGGGAGCCCCCTACGAGCAGTACTTC. Residues: CASTSAGAPYEQYF.

This clonotype was counted only a few times. The chain couples TRBV27 to TRBJ2-4; D might be TRBD1 or TRBD2, each matching 5 bases. Germline CDR1 MNHEY, CDR2 SMNVEV (reference sequence). The CDR3 is 14 residues long. Trimming removed 10 bases from V and 0 bases from J, with 13 bases in between. The CDR3 bases are TGTGCCACCCGAGGGGAGTTAGCCAAAAACATTCAGTACTTC. Its translation is CATRGELAKNIQYF.

The CDR3 is CSVEEASDTQYF. The CDR3 coding sequence is TGCAGCGTTGAAGAGGCCTCGGATACGCAGTATTTT. This chain joins TRBV29-1 and TRBJ2-3; D remains unclear. The CDR3 totals 12 residues. Between the trimmed V and J ends, which lost 0 bases and 6 bases, there was a span of 7 bases. The germline CDR1 and CDR2 sequences are SQVTM and ANQGSEA.

J is TRBJ2-3 and V is TRBV10-3; D is uncertain. Germline V gene data show CDR1 as ENHRY and CDR2 as SYGVKD. The CDR3 spans 15 residues. The V end was cut by 4 bases, the J end by 3 bases, with 14 bases between. CDR3 DNA sequence: TGTGCCATCAGTGCGGGCCCTCAAGTTACAGATACGCAGTATTTT. Translating it yields CAISAGPQVTDTQYF.

This clonotype came up a few times. The V and J genes are TRBV24-1 and TRBJ2-7, with 10 nucleotides matching TRBD2. The trim removed 1 base at V and 5 bases at J, leaving 1 base unmatched. CDR1 and CDR2 (germline): KGHDR, SFDVKD. The CDR3 has 14 residues. In DNA, the CDR3 is TGTGCCACCAGTGATTTTCTAGCGGGAGACGAGCAGTACTTC. It encodes CATSDFLAGDEQYF.

A few counts support this clonotype. CDR3 DNA sequence: TGCGCCAGCAGCTTAAGGCAGGGGGCAGACAATGAGCAGTTCTTC. Residues: CASSLRQGADNEQFF. V is TRBV5-1 and J is TRBJ2-1; TRBD1 agrees at 8 bases. CDR3 length equals 15 residues. V shed 2 bases and J 5 bases; nucleotides not matched to a gene: 6. The V gene's germline CDR1 is SGHRS and CDR2 YFSETQ.

The CDR3 region has the DNA TGTGCCAGCAGCTTAACACCCGGTCCCCAGTACTTC. The encoded protein is CASSLTPGPQYF. V is TRBV7-2 and J is TRBJ2-5; no clear D. The V gene's germline CDR1 is SGHTA and CDR2 FQGNSA. Trimming removed 2 bases at V and 9 bases at J, with 10 bases between. This CDR3 is built from 12 residues.

The chain carries TRBV12-3 or TRBV12-4 and TRBJ1-4, with TRBD1 as a possible D gene (5 bases). Trimming removed 3 bases from V and 4 bases from J, with 15 bases in between. This CDR3 has 16 residues. The DNA for the CDR3 is TGTGCCAGCAGTTTCGGGTGGAGGGGCGGTAATGAAAAACTGTTTTTT. Translating it yields CASSFGWRGGNEKLFF.

V usage is TRBV4-1 and J usage is TRBJ2-7; unclear D gene. Trimming stripped 1 base from V and 6 bases from J, with 22 bases between. This CDR3 spans 17 amino acids. CDR1 and CDR2 (germline): MGHRA, YSYEKL. The CDR3 bases are TGCGCCAGCAGCCAAGTTGGGTCCTTTCGGAGCGTTGGCGAGCAGTACTTC. The encoded protein is CASSQVGSFRSVGEQYF.

This clonotype showed up just a few times. This rearrangement joins TRBV30 to TRBJ2-7; perhaps TRBD2 as D (6 bases). The CDR3 totals 13 residues. Deletions cut 4 bases from V and 3 bases from J, with 13 bases between. Per the germline V gene, CDR1 is GTSNPN and CDR2 is SVGIG (reference sequence). Here the CDR3 DNA reads TGTGCCTGGAAGTCGGGACTCTTCTACGAGCAGTACTTC. Protein product: CAWKSGLFYEQYF.